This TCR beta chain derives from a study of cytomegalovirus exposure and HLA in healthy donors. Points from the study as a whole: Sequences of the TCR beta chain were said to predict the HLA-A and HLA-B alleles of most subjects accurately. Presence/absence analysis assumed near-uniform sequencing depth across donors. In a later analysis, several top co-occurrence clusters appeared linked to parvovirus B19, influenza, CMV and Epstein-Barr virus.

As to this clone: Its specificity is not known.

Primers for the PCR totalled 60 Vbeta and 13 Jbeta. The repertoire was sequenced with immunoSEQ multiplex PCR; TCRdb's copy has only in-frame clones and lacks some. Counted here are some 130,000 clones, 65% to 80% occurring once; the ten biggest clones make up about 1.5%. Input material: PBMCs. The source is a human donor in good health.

CDR3 nucleotide sequence: TGTGCCAGCAGCGGGGACAGCAAATCCACAGATACGCAGTATTTT. This codes for CASSGDSKSTDTQYF. The chain is built from TRBV5-4 and TRBJ2-3; TRBD1 aligns across 7 bases. The J segment lost 2 bases and the V segment lost 4 bases, leaving 7 bases of the junction unmatched. CDR1 is SGHNT, CDR2 YYREEE, per germline (reference sequence). The CDR3 spans 15 residues.